What follows are 16 T cell receptor beta chains derived from one specimen sequenced in a study of OX40 agonist ivuxolimab in advanced cancers. Generated by immunoSEQ multiplex PCR, the TCRdb table keeps only in-frame clones and is missing some. The data show around 69,000 clones, 75% to 90% seen once. The source was CD4+ or CD8+ T cells sorted from blood, collected in a trial of the OX40 agonist ivuxolimab. The receptors were gathered from an adult with an advanced solid tumor such as melanoma, head and neck, liver or kidney cancer.

This clone appeared a few times. This chain connects TRBV4-3 to TRBJ1-2; 8 bases match TRBD1. This CDR3 spans 15 amino acids. Trimming took 2 bases from V and 3 from J; bases not matched to a gene: 5. Germline V gene data show CDR1 as LGHNA and CDR2 as YSLEER. The CDR3 DNA sequence: TGCGCCAGCAGCCAAAATCAGGGGGCAGACTATGGCTACACCTTC. Translation: CASSQNQGADYGYTF.

The V gene is TRBV30, the J gene TRBJ1-3; TRBD1 aligns across 7 bases. Germline loops: CDR1 GTSNPN, CDR2 SVGIG (reference sequence). The CDR3 has 12 residues. The ends lost 5 bases at V and 7 bases at J; junction bases unmatched: 5. The CDR3 bases are TGTGCCTGGTCGGGACAGATCAACACCATATATTTT. Translation gives CAWSGQINTIYF.

This rearrangement joins TRBV28 to TRBJ1-1; D perhaps matches TRBD1 (6 bases). The CDR3 length is 13 residues. Germline V gene sequence: CDR1 MDHEN, CDR2 SYDVKM. Trimming removed 6 bases at V and 5 bases at J, with 13 bases between. CDR3 sequence reads: CASRVHRATEAFF. CDR3 sequence (DNA): TGTGCCAGCAGGGTCCACAGGGCGACTGAAGCTTTCTTT.

The V call is TRBV19, the J call TRBJ2-7; D assignment may be TRBD1 or TRBD2 (5 bases each). The germline CDR1 and CDR2 sequences are LNHDA and SQIVND (reference sequence). The CDR3 runs 17 residues. V dropped 5 bases and J dropped 3 bases, with 23 bases sitting between them. The CDR3 region has the DNA TGTGCCAGTAGTCTGGCAGGGAGTGGCCTCTCTCTCTACGAGCAGTACTTC. Translation gives CASSLAGSGLSLYEQYF. Filled out from reference TRBV19 and TRBJ2-7, the complete variable domain reads DGGITQSPKYLFRKEGQNVTLSCEQNLNHDAMYWYRQDPGQGLRLIYYSQIVNDFQKGDIAEGYSVSREKKESFPLTVTSAQKNPTAFYLCASSLAGSGLSLYEQYFGPGTRLTVT.

The chain is built from TRBV30 and TRBJ1-2; TRBD1 might be the D (6 bases). The V gene's germline CDR1 is GTSNPN and CDR2 SVGIG (reference sequence). The CDR3 totals 13 residues. Trimming pared 4 bases from V and 10 bases from J, leaving 19 bases between. The CDR3: CAWTPLPQGIYTF. Here the CDR3 DNA reads TGTGCCTGGACCCCCTTACCCCAGGGGATCTACACCTTC. The entire variable domain, with the rest obtained from reference TRBV30 and TRBJ1-2, is as follows: SQTIHQWPATLVQPVGSPLSLECTVEGTSNPNLYWYRQAAGRGLQLLFYSVGIGQISSEVPQNLSASRPQDRQFILSSKKLLLSDSGFYLCAWTPLPQGIYTFGSGTRLTVV.

This clone was seen only once. The chain joins TRBV7-8 to TRBJ1-5, with D possibly TRBD1 on 5 matching bases. The CDR3 spans 15 residues. With 4 bases removed from V and 6 bases from J, the gap between germline ends came to 16 bases. Per the germline V gene, CDR1 is SGHVS and CDR2 is FQNEAQ. CDR3 region: CASSSGPNMGQPQHF. DNA for the CDR3: TGTGCCAGCAGCTCGGGACCGAATATGGGTCAGCCCCAGCATTTT.

A word on this clone: The junction shows a germline mismatch at one end, possibly a read error. The chain carries TRBV28 and TRBJ2-7, with 11 bases aligning to TRBD2. CDR1 MDHEN and CDR2 SYDVKM come from the germline V gene. This CDR3 has 15 residues. CDR3 nucleotides: TGTGCCAGCTGTTTTACGACTAGCGGGACCTACGAGCAGTACTTC. It yields the protein CASCFTTSGTYEQYF.

This chain connects TRBV9 to TRBJ2-7, with D unclear. The V gene lost 4 bases and the J gene lost 6 bases, with 14 bases spanning the gap. CDR1 SGDLS and CDR2 YYNGEE come from the germline V gene. This CDR3 is built from 13 residues. The CDR3 bases are TGTGCCAGCAGCTCAATAGGCGGAGTCGAGCAGTACTTC. Translated, it gives CASSSIGGVEQYF.

The chain combines TRBV4-3 with TRBJ2-3; 9 bases line up with TRBD2. The CDR3 covers 20 residues. J gave up 2 bases and V 3 bases, and 18 bases lay outside the gene matches. Germline CDR1 and CDR2: LGHNA and YSLEER. The CDR3 sequence is CASSQAYSMIAGVLTDTQYF. CDR3 nucleotides: TGCGCCAGCAGCCAGGCATATAGTATGATAGCGGGAGTTCTCACAGATACGCAGTATTTT.

This chain joins TRBV7-8 and TRBJ2-3, with 14 bases fitting TRBD2. The CDR3 is 12 amino acids. Germline-derived CDR1 and CDR2 are SGHVS and FQNEAQ. V trimming: 5 bases; J trimming: 13 bases; junction bases outside the gene matches: 2. The DNA for the CDR3 is TGTGCCAGCAGCCTGACTAGCGGGGGGGAGTATTTT. Translated, it gives CASSLTSGGEYF.

This clone has just one count. This sequence joins TRBV11-2 and TRBJ2-1; no clear D gene. Germline V lookup: CDR1 SGHAT, CDR2 FQNNGV. This CDR3 is 10 amino acids long. V lost 8 bases, J lost 6 bases, and 5 bases lay in between. The CDR3 nucleotides are TGTGCCAGCTCTATCAATGAGCAGTTCTTC. Translation gives CASSINEQFF.

This clone was observed a single time. V usage is TRBV11-3 and J usage is TRBJ2-3, with 7 bases identical to TRBD2. Per germline, CDR1 SGHNT and CDR2 YENEEA. V was pared by 1 base and J by 2 bases, with 3 bases of the junction left unmatched. The length of the CDR3 is 15 residues. CDR3 sequence (DNA): TGTGCCAGCAGCTTAGGGGACTACACCACAGATACGCAGTATTTT. Translation gives CASSLGDYTTDTQYF.

CDR3 amino acids: CASSFRPSNTEAFF. CDR3 in DNA: TGCGCCAGCAGCTTCAGACCCTCGAACACTGAAGCTTTCTTT. The chain links TRBV5-1 to TRBJ1-1, with D uncertain. Germline V lookup: CDR1 SGHRS, CDR2 YFSETQ. The CDR3 spans 14 residues. Trimming removed 2 bases from V and 1 base from J, with 9 bases in between. The full variable domain, completed using reference TRBV5-1 and TRBJ1-1, is KAGVTQTPRYLIKTRGQQVTLSCSPISGHRSVSWYQQTPGQGLQFLFEYFSETQRNKGNFPGRFSGRQFSNSRSEMNVSTLELGDSALYLCASSFRPSNTEAFFGQGTRLTVV.

DNA of the CDR3: TGTGCCATCGGCGGCCAGGACCACTACGAGCAGTACTTC. Translation gives CAIGGQDHYEQYF. The V and J genes are TRBV10-3 and TRBJ2-7; the D is unclear. The V and J ends lost 8 bases and 3 bases respectively, with 14 bases between them. The CDR3 covers 13 residues. Germline CDR1 and CDR2: ENHRY and SYGVKD.

The count of this clone is one. The V and J genes are TRBV19 and TRBJ1-1, with 7 bases aligning to TRBD1. CDR3 length: 14 amino acids. Germline V gene lookup returns CDR1 LNHDA and CDR2 SQIVND (reference sequence). Trimming cost V 5 bases and J 3 bases; bases outside gene matches: 6. This chain's CDR3 is CASSGDRADTEAFF. The CDR3 coding sequence is TGTGCCAGTAGTGGAGACAGGGCGGACACTGAAGCTTTCTTT. Based on the CDR3 plus reference TRBV19 and TRBJ1-1, the full variable domain is DGGITQSPKYLFRKEGQNVTLSCEQNLNHDAMYWYRQDPGQGLRLIYYSQIVNDFQKGDIAEGYSVSREKKESFPLTVTSAQKNPTAFYLCASSGDRADTEAFFGQGTRLTVV.

The chain has TRBV15 and TRBJ1-2, with D unresolved. CDR1 and CDR2 from the germline V gene are LNHNV and YYDKDF (reference sequence). CDR3 size: 16 residues. V shed 0 bases and J shed 1 base, with 12 bases lying between them. The DNA for the CDR3 is TGTGCCACCAGCAGAGATCGATTTAAGGGTAACTATGGCTACACCTTC. Translation gives CATSRDRFKGNYGYTF.